This T cell receptor (beta chain) was observed in a study of PD-1 blockade in mismatch repair-deficient tumors. Clones were sequenced by immunoSEQ multiplex PCR, and TCRdb holds only the in-frame ones, with some missing. This table holds over 800 clones, roughly 78% found once. CDR1 MRHNA and CDR2 SNTAGT come from the germline V gene. The CDR3 has 15 amino acids. V lost 6 bases to trimming and J lost 6 bases; unmatched junction nucleotides: 10. Study observations and caveats: Tumor-resident clones, often absent from pretreatment blood, expanded after pembrolizumab and then contracted.

Worth noting for this clone: The antigen remains undetermined.

Time point denoted: archival surgical resection tumor tissue. TCRs were sequenced from three patients responding to pembrolizumab. The rearrangement links TRBV6-4 to TRBJ1-5, with 8 bases matching TRBD1. This receptor was obtained from an adult with mismatch repair-deficient cancer. Here the sequenced sample was primary tumor tissue, taken from a patient treated with pembrolizumab. The CDR3 is CASSLGQGARQPQHF. In DNA, the CDR3 is TGTGCCAGCAGCCTGGGGCAGGGGGCTCGTCAGCCCCAGCATTTT.